These T cell receptor beta chains were read from a single sample in a study of CD8+ T cells in alopecia areata. Here immunoSEQ multiplex PCR was the method, and the copy in TCRdb shows in-frame clones only, minus some. This table has about 120,000 clones, more than 45% appearing once. The sample was CD4+ T cells sorted from blood, taken at week 4, from a patient treated with tofacitinib. The source of these receptors is a human donor with alopecia areata. Each CDR3 is given with its conserved first and last residue.

>TRBJ2-1|TRBV30
CAWSTTPRDEQFF
>TRBJ2-2|TRBV5-1
CASRSNTGELFF
>TRBJ2-1|TRBV29-1
CSGGLAGDEQFF
>TRBJ2-7|TRBV30
CAWGAGGGDEQYF
>TRBJ2-4|TRBV30
CAWSVLLNIQYF
>TRBJ2-7|TRBV2
CASSGRGEQYF
>TRBJ1-6|TRBV29-1
CSAREGLNSPLHF
>TRBJ1-1|TRBV6-1
CASSEARTGREAFF
>TRBJ1-3|TRBV7-9
CASSPVRGASGNTIYF
>TRBJ1-2|TRBV5-1
CASTKGYGYTF
>TRBJ2-3|TRBV29-1
CSVEGWGERDTQYF
>TRBJ1-2|TRBV7-9
CASSLGTGGEDGYTF
>TRBJ2-4|TRBV30
CAWSVSPGTANIQYF
>TRBJ2-1|TRBV18
CASSPPVGAGTSPLF
>TRBJ2-7|TRBV5-6
CASSLESAYWEQYF
>TRBJ1-1|TRBV4-1
CASSQGVNTEAFF
>TRBJ2-3|TRBV29-1
CSVVRGDTDTQYF
>TRBJ1-2|TRBV7-2
CASSPGQTFYGYTF
>TRBJ2-1|TRBV11-3
CASSLTSGTREQFF
>TRBJ2-7|TRBV27
CASSSRTGTVEQYF
>TRBJ1-1|TRBV18
CASSPGRENTEAFF
>TRBJ1-4|TRBV7-2
CASSIRGVRVEKLFF
>TRBJ1-2|TRBV30
CAWSAGVISYTF
>TRBJ2-5|TRBV5-1
CASSLGTGQQETQYF
>TRBJ1-4|TRBV30
CAWSPDRTLRIEKLFF
>TRBJ2-2|TRBV7-9
CASSPNRGLNTGELFF
>TRBJ2-3|TRBV11-2
CASSPGDFNTDTQYF
>TRBJ2-1|TRBV29-1
CSVRTGGGEQFF